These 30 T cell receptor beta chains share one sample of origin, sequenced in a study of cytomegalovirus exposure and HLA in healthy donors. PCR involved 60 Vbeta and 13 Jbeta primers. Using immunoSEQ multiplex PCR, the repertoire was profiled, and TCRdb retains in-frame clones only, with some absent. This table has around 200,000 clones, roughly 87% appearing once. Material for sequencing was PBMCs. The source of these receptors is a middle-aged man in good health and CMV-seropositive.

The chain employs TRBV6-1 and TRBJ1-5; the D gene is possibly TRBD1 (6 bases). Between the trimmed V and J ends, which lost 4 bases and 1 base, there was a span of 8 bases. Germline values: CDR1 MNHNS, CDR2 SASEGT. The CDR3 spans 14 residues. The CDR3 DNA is TGTGCCAGCAGTGGTGGGACAAGCAATCAGCCCCAGCATTTT. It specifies CASSGGTSNQPQHF.

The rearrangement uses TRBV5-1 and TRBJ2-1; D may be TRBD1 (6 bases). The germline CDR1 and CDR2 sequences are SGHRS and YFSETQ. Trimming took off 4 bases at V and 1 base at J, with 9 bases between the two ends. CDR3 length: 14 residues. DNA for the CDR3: TGCGCCAGCAGCCCGGGACATTCCTACAATGAGCAGTTCTTC. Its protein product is CASSPGHSYNEQFF.

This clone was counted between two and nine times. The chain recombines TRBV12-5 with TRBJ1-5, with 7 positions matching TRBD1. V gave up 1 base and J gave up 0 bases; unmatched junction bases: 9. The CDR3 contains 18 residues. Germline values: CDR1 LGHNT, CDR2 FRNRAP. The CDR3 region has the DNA TGTGCTAGTGGTTTGGGTACAGGGGAATCTTATAGCAATCAGCCCCAGCATTTT. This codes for CASGLGTGESYSNQPQHF.

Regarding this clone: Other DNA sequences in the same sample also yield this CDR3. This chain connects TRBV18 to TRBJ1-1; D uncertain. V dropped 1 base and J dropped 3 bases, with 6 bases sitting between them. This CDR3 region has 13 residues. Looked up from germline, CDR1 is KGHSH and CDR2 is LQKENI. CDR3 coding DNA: TGTGCCAGCTCACCACGAGGCGACACTGAAGCTTTCTTT. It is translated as CASSPRGDTEAFF.

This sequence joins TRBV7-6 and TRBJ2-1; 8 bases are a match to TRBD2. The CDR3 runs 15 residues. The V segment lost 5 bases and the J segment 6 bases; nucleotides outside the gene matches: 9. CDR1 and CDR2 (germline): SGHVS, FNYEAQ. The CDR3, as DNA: TGTGCCAGCAGCCCAACGGGACTAGGCCTCAATGAGCAGTTCTTC. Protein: CASSPTGLGLNEQFF.

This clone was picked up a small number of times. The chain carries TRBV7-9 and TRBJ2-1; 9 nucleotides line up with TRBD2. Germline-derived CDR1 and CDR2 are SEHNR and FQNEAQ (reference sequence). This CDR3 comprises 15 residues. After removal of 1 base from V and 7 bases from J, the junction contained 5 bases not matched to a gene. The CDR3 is CASSLVAGEWNEQFF. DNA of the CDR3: TGTGCCAGCAGCTTAGTAGCGGGAGAGTGGAATGAGCAGTTCTTC.

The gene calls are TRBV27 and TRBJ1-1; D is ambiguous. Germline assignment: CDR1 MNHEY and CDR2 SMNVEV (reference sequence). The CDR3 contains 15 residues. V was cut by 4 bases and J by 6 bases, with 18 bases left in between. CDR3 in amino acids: CASSSAGLDPAEAFF. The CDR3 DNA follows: TGTGCCAGCAGTTCGGCGGGTTTGGATCCAGCTGAAGCTTTCTTT.

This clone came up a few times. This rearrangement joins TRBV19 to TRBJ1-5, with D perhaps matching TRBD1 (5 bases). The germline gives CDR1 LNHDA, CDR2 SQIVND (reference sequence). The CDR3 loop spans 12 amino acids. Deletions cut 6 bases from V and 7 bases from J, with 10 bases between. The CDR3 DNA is TGTGCCAGTAGCCAACGGGGGCAGCCCCAGCATTTT. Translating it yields CASSQRGQPQHF.

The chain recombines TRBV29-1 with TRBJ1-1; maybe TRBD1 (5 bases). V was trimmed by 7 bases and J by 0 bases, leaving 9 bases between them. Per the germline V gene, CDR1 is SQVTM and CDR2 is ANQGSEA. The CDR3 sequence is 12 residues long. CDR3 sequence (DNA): TGCAGCGGTCGGACATTGAACACTGAAGCTTTCTTT. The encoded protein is CSGRTLNTEAFF.

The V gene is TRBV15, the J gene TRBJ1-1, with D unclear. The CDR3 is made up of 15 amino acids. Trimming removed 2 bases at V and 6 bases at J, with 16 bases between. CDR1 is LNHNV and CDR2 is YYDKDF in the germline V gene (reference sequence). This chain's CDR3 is CATSRPDTVGAEAFF. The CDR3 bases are TGTGCCACCAGCAGACCCGACACAGTGGGAGCTGAAGCTTTCTTT.

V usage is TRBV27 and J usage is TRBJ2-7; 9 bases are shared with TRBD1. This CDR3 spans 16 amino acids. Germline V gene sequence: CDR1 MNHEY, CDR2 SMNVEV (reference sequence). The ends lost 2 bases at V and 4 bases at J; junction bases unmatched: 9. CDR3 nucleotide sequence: TGTGCCAGCAGTTTACCTACCGGGACAGGGATTTACGAGCAGTACTTC. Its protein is CASSLPTGTGIYEQYF.

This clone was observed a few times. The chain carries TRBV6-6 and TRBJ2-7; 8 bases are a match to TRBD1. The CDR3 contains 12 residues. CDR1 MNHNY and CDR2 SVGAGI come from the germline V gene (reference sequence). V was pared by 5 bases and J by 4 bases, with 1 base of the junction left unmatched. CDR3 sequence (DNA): TGTGCCAGCAGTGACAGGGGATACGAGCAGTACGTC. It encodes CASSDRGYEQYV.

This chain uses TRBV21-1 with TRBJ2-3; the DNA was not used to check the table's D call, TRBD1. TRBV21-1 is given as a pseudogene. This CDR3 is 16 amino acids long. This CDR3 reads CASKSPGQQSTDTQYF. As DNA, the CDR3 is TGTGCCAGCAAGAGTCCGGGACAGCAAAGCACAGATACGCAGTATTTT.

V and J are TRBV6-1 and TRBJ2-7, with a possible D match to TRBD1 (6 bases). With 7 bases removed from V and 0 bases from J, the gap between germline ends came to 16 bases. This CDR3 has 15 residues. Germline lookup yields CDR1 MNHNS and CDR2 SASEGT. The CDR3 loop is CASNRGQGSSYEQYV. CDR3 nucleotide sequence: TGTGCCAGCAATAGAGGCCAGGGGAGCTCCTACGAGCAGTACGTC.

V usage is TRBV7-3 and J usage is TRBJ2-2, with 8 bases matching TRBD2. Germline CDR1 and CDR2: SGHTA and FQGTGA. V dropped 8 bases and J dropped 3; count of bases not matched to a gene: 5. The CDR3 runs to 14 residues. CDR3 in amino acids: CASRLASYTGELFF. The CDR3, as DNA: TGTGCCAGCCGACTAGCGTCCTACACCGGGGAGCTGTTTTTT.

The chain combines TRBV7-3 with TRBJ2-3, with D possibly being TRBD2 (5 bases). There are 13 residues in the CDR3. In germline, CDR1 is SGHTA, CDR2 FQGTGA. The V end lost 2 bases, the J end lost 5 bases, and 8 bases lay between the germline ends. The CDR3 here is CASSLVGGDTQYF. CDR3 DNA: TGTGCCAGCAGCTTAGTAGGAGGAGATACGCAGTATTTT.

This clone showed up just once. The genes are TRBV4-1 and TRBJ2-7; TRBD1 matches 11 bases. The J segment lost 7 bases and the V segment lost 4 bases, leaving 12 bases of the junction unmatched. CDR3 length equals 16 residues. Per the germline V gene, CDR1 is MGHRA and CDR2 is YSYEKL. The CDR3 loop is CASSPSPDRGLREQYV. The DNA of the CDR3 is TGCGCCAGCAGCCCCAGTCCGGACAGGGGGCTTCGGGAGCAGTACGTC.

In nucleotides, the CDR3 is TGTGCCAGCAGCCCGACAGGTCCTGGAAACACCATATATTTT. Protein: CASSPTGPGNTIYF. The chain carries TRBV11-1 and TRBJ1-3; D is possibly TRBD1 (6 bases). In germline, CDR1 is SGHAT, CDR2 FQDESV (reference sequence). Trimming took off 5 bases at V and 2 bases at J, with 10 bases between the two ends. The CDR3 is made up of 14 amino acids.

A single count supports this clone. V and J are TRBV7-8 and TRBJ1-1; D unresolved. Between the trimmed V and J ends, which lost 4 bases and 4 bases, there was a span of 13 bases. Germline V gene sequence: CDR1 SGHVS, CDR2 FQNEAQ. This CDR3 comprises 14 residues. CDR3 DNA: TGTGCCAGCAGCTCTCAAAGAGGGAGCACTGAAGCTTTCTTT. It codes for CASSSQRGSTEAFF.

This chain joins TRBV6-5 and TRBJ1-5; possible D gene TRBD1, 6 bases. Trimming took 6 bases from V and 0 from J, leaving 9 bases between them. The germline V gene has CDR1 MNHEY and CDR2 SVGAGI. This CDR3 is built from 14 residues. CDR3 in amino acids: CASRAGVSNQPQHF. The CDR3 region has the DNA TGTGCCAGCAGGGCAGGGGTTAGCAATCAGCCCCAGCATTTT.

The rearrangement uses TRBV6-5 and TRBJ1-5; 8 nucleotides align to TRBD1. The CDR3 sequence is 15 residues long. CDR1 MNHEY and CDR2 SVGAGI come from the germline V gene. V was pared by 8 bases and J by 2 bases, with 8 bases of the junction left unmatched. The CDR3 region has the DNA TGTGCCAGCGGGCCAGGGGGCATTGGCAATCAGCCCCAGCATTTT. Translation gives CASGPGGIGNQPQHF.

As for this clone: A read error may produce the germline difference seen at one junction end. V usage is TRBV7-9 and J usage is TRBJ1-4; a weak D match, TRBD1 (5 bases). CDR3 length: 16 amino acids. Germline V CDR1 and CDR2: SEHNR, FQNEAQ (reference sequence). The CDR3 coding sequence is TGTTCCAGCACCCGCGGAGACAGAACAACTAATGAAAAACTGTTTTTT. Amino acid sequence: CSSTRGDRTTNEKLFF. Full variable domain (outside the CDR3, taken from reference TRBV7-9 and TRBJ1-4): DTGVSQNPRHKITKRGQNVTFRCDPISEHNRLYWYRQTLGQGPEFLTYFQNEAQLEKSRLLSDRFSAERPKGSFSTLEIQRTEQGDSAMYLCSSTRGDRTTNEKLFFGSGTQLSVL.

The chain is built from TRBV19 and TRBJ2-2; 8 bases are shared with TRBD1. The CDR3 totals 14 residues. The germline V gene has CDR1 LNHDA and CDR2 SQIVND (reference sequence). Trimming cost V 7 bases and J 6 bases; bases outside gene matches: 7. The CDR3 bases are TGTGCCAGTAATACCGACAGGGGACCCGGGGAGCTGTTTTTT. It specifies CASNTDRGPGELFF.

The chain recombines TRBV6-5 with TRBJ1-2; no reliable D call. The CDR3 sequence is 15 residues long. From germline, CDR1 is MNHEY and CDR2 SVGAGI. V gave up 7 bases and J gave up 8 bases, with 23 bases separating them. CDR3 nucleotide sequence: TGTGCCAGCACCCCCTGGCACGAATCACGAGGGGGCTACACCTTC. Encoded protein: CASTPWHESRGGYTF.

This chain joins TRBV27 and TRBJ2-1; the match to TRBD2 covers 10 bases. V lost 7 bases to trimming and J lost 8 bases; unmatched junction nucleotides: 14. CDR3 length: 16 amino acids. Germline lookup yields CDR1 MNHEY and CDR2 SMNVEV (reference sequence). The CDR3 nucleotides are TGTGCCAGCACCAACCCCGGGACTAGCGTTCTCCATGAGCAGTTCTTC. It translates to CASTNPGTSVLHEQFF.

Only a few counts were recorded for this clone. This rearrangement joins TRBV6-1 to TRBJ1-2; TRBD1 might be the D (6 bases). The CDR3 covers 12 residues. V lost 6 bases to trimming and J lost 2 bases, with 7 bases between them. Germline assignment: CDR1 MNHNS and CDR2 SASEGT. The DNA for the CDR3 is TGTGCCAGCAGGACAGGAAACTATGGCTACACCTTC. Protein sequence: CASRTGNYGYTF.

CDR3 DNA sequence: TGTGCCAGCAGCTCCCGACAGCCTTTCCAAGAGACCCAGTACTTC. Translation: CASSSRQPFQETQYF. The chain combines TRBV5-6 with TRBJ2-5; possible D gene TRBD1, 5 bases. Trimming removed 3 bases at V and 1 base at J, with 13 bases between. CDR1 is SGHDT, CDR2 YYEEEE, per germline. The CDR3 consists of 15 residues. Looking up the rest from reference TRBV5-6 and TRBJ2-5 gives the full variable domain: DAGVTQSPTHLIKTRGQQVTLRCSPKSGHDTVSWYQQALGQGPQFIFQYYEEEERQRGNFPDRFSGHQFPNYSSELNVNALLLGDSALYLCASSSRQPFQETQYFGPGTRLLVL.

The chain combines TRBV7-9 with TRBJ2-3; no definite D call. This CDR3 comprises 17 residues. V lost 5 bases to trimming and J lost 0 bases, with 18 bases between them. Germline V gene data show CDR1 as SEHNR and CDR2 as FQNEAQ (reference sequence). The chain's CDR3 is CASSPLIPQPSTDTQYF. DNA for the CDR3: TGTGCCAGCAGCCCACTAATCCCACAACCTAGCACAGATACGCAGTATTTT.

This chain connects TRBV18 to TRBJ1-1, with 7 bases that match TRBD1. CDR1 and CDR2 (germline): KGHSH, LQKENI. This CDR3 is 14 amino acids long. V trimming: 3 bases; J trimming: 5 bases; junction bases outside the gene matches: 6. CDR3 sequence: CASSPQPGQTEAFF. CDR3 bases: TGTGCCAGCTCACCTCAACCGGGACAGACTGAAGCTTTCTTT.

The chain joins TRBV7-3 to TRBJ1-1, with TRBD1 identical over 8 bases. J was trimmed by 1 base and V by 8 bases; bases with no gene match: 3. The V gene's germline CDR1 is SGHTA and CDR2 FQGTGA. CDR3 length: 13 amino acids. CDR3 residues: CASGQGGNTEAFF. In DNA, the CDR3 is TGTGCCAGCGGACAGGGAGGGAACACTGAAGCTTTCTTT.